This T cell receptor (beta chain) comes out of a study of T cells after posttransplantation cyclophosphamide (dated by TCRdb to the mid-2010s). Regarding the complete study: Using TRB sequencing, the study followed how the T cell repertoire reconstituted after myeloablative bone marrow transplantation in which posttransplantation cyclophosphamide served as GVHD prophylaxis. Blood from every one of the approximately 30 PTCy patients who had 1-year posttransplant specimens underwent TRB sequencing. Because TRA and TRB clonality correlated tightly in 10 or so samples, later TCR analyses were limited to TRB. Samples from 35 to 45 PTCy-treated patients, along with samples from 15 to 20 of their related bone marrow donors, underwent antigen receptor sequencing. TRB sequencing was also done on up to about 3 additional blood samples from 2 to 5.2 years after transplant in 3 patients, and on pretransplant blood from several patients. Public TRB sequences were checked against a database of over 3,500 sequences associated with responses to pathogens, tumor antigens, self-antigens and alloantigens.

According to the study, the label for this sample's treatment or condition signals: high-dose cyclophosphamide on days +3 and +4 as single-agent GVHD prophylaxis. Patients in the PTCy group got busulfan and fludarabine conditioning, a marrow graft from a related or unrelated donor, and cyclophosphamide on days +3 and +4. The PTCy-treated patients were enrolled in a prospective multi-institutional clinical trial. Peripheral blood and bone marrow mononuclear cells were isolated by Ficoll-Hypaque density centrifugation and were cryopreserved. General findings and caveats noted by the study authors: Donor-recipient similarity was low at 1-2 months but increased during the first year, and donor CD8+ memory clones often dominated later blood repertoires. The TRB repertoires of T cells infiltrating skin or the GI tract showed only limited overlap with the TRB repertoires found in blood. Across the approximately 48 patients, TRB clonality was highly associated with recipient CMV seropositivity and CMV reactivation, and diversity with PTCy was similar to that in the CNI/methotrexate controls.

In this sample, this clone turned up a few times. The antigen it recognizes is unknown. Base quality data are lacking; no much larger clone is found one base away. The CDR3, cysteine through phenylalanine, is 15 amino acids long. The kept DNA is CDR3 alone, 45 bases in frame from the first base. Via the germline V gene (reference sequence), CDR1 is MNHNY and CDR2 SVGAGI. Clipping removes 0 bases from V and 5 bases from J, with 6 as the unmatched junction base count. Genomic DNA was the input for TRB sequencing, which was run either with the immunoSEQ assay at survey resolution or with the hsTCRB kit. Per the authors' processing: The immunoSEQ software handled the initial read processing, while the LymphoSeq R package was used for the repertoire analyses. Clonality was computed as 1 minus normalized Shannon entropy, and a Gini coefficient was also calculated for each TRB dataset. Phenotypes of unsorted samples were inferred by mapping TRB sequences from sorted subsets of the recipient or donor onto the same recipient's unsorted samples. TCRdb re-hosts the immuneACCESS table, in-frame sequences only. Its copies lack some clones; in the studies checked, an unresolved V gene accounts for under half of them, and the cause for the rest is not known. The V and J calls and clone size are taken from that table; D and trimming were inferred from the DNA. This sample was tabulated with roughly 25,000 clones, among which there are no singletons. About 1.8% of the sample is taken by the ten largest.

The sequencing used PBMCs, collected after allogeneic stem cell transplant with posttransplant cyclophosphamide. The sequence links TRBV6-6 to TRBJ1-1; 7 nucleotides in the junction match TRBD1. This TCR was recovered from a male patient between 18 and 35 years old who received an allogeneic stem cell transplant from a related donor, was CMV-positive, and had no GVHD. Some T cells seen after a transplant may have their origin in the graft donor. The CDR3 has the sequence CASSYSRTGTTEAFF. The sequenced DNA: TGTGCCAGCAGTTACTCCAGGACAGGAACAACTGAAGCTTTCTTT.